This TCR beta chain was recorded in a study of PD-1 blockade in mismatch repair-deficient tumors. Study context: Patients had approximately 13 mismatch repair-deficient cancer types and were previously treated and progressing. Study outcomes and limitations: Rapid post-treatment expansion, then contraction, generally preceding radiologic response, marked tumor-resident clones.

For this clone: Its antigen is as yet unknown.

Only in-frame clones appear in the TCRdb table, and some are missing; sequencing was by immunoSEQ multiplex PCR. The sample lists 80,000 to 100,000 clones, over 75% occurring once. Mismatch repair deficiency was confirmed in all patients, by PCR or immunohistochemistry. TCR sequencing covered a few patients who responded to pembrolizumab. The CDR3 loop spans 13 amino acids. The junction had 1 base not matched to a gene; V was cut back by 4 bases and J by 3 bases. The germline CDR1 and CDR2 sequences are SGHTA and FQGTGA. The origin of this receptor is an adult with mismatch repair-deficient cancer. This sequence joins TRBV7-3 and TRBJ1-1, with 8 positions matching TRBD1. The material was peripheral blood, obtained 12 weeks after starting pembrolizumab. CDR3 DNA: TGTGCCAGCAGCTCCAGGGGGCACACTGAAGCTTTCTTT. This translates into CASSSRGHTEAFF. Together with reference TRBV7-3 and TRBJ1-1, the CDR3 gives the full variable domain: GAGVSQTPSNKVTEKGKYVELRCDPISGHTALYWYRQSLGQGPEFLIYFQGTGAADDSGLPNDRFFAVRPEGSVSTLKIQRTERGDSAVYLCASSSRGHTEAFFGQGTRLTVV.